One sample yielded the 18 T cell receptor beta chains listed below, sequenced in a study of cytomegalovirus exposure and HLA in healthy donors. With 60 Vbeta and 13 Jbeta primers, the PCR was carried out. TCRdb's copy holds only in-frame clones and misses some; the assay was immunoSEQ multiplex PCR. The sample consists of 120,000 or so clones, around 77% of them appearing once. The specimen sequenced was PBMCs. The receptors here all came from a human donor in good health.

The chain couples TRBV2 to TRBJ2-1, with D perhaps matching TRBD2 (5 bases). Germline V gene data show CDR1 as SNHLY and CDR2 as FYNNEI. Trimming cost V 6 bases and J 8 bases, with 14 bases left between them. The CDR3 covers 13 residues. CDR3 bases: TGTGCCAGCAGCTTACTAGACGGCGATGAGCAGTTCTTC. It yields the protein CASSLLDGDEQFF.

The rearrangement joins TRBV5-1 to TRBJ1-2, with 10 bases matching TRBD1. Trimming took 4 bases from V and 5 from J; bases not matched to a gene: 8. Germline V gives CDR1 SGHRS, CDR2 YFSETQ. This CDR3 has 15 amino acids. Here the CDR3 reads CASSPRQGALYGYTF. In nucleotides, the CDR3 is TGCGCCAGCAGCCCAAGACAGGGGGCCCTTTATGGCTACACCTTC. Drawing the rest from reference TRBV5-1 and TRBJ1-2, the complete variable domain is KAGVTQTPRYLIKTRGQQVTLSCSPISGHRSVSWYQQTPGQGLQFLFEYFSETQRNKGNFPGRFSGRQFSNSRSEMNVSTLELGDSALYLCASSPRQGALYGYTFGSGTRLTVV.

This rearrangement joins TRBV5-1 to TRBJ2-1; 8 nucleotides agree with TRBD2. In germline, CDR1 is SGHRS, CDR2 YFSETQ. CDR3 size: 16 residues. Germline trimming cut 2 bases from V and 0 bases from J; bases unmatched to any gene: 4. The CDR3 loop is CASSLGAGVSYNEQFF. CDR3 sequence (DNA): TGCGCCAGCAGCTTAGGAGCGGGAGTCTCCTACAATGAGCAGTTCTTC.

V gene TRBV9 combines with J gene TRBJ2-5; 9 positions agree with TRBD2. V lost 3 bases, J lost 11 bases, and 11 bases stayed unmatched. Germline values: CDR1 SGDLS, CDR2 YYNGEE. CDR3 length: 14 residues. The CDR3 DNA reads as TGTGCCAGCAGCGGACCTAGCGGGGACCCCAAGCAGTACTTC. Amino acids: CASSGPSGDPKQYF.

The chain links TRBV6-5 to TRBJ1-2; D uncertain. The CDR3 is 15 residues long. Germline CDR1 reads MNHEY; CDR2 reads SVGAGI. V lost 6 bases to trimming and J lost 2 bases, with 16 bases between them. CDR3 in DNA: TGTGCCAGCAGCTCCCACGAGGGCCTGAACTATGGCTACACCTTC. Translation: CASSSHEGLNYGYTF.

This clone was counted a few times. The rearrangement joins TRBV5-1 to TRBJ2-2; tentatively, D is TRBD2 (5 bases). Per germline, CDR1 SGHRS and CDR2 YFSETQ. The V and J ends lost 5 bases and 4 bases respectively, with 15 bases between them. The CDR3 sequence is 15 residues long. The CDR3 region has the DNA TGCGCCAGCAGTGATATTACTAGGCGCACCGGGGAGCTGTTTTTT. This encodes CASSDITRRTGELFF.

This clone occurred a few times. This chain connects TRBV5-1 to TRBJ2-1, with 8 bases identical to TRBD1. The germline gives CDR1 SGHRS, CDR2 YFSETQ. J lost 3 bases, V lost 1 base, and 6 bases had no gene match. The CDR3 length is 16 residues. This CDR3 reads CASSLSAGGSYNEQFF. The DNA for the CDR3 is TGCGCCAGCAGCTTGTCGGCAGGGGGCAGCTACAATGAGCAGTTCTTC.

In its sample, this clone was seen a few times. The chain has TRBV28 and TRBJ2-1; D call uncertain. Looked up from germline, CDR1 is MDHEN and CDR2 is SYDVKM. Trimming removed 8 bases from V and 8 bases from J, with 10 bases in between. This CDR3 region has 11 residues. The CDR3 region is CASSSRDEQFF. Written as DNA, the CDR3 is TGTGCCAGCTCTTCTCGGGATGAGCAGTTCTTC.

The chain has TRBV27 and TRBJ2-1, with D perhaps TRBD2 (8 bases). Germline V gives CDR1 MNHEY, CDR2 SMNVEV (reference sequence). This CDR3 is 17 amino acids long. The V end lost 3 bases, the J end lost 6 bases, and 21 bases lay between the germline ends. CDR3 sequence reads: CASSFNRGPAGANEQFF. For the CDR3, the DNA is TGTGCCAGCAGTTTTAACAGGGGCCCAGCGGGGGCCAATGAGCAGTTCTTC.

The chain employs TRBV28 and TRBJ2-1, with a weak D call TRBD2 (5 bases). The CDR3 length is 13 residues. From germline, CDR1 is MDHEN and CDR2 SYDVKM. V was pared by 5 bases and J by 7 bases, with 12 bases between. The CDR3 here is CASSKAGRNEQFF. As DNA, the CDR3 is TGTGCCAGCAGTAAGGCGGGTCGAAATGAGCAGTTCTTC. The full variable domain, in which reference TRBV28 and TRBJ2-1 provide the parts outside the CDR3, is DVKVTQSSRYLVKRTGEKVFLECVQDMDHENMFWYRQDPGLGLRLIYFSYDVKMKEKGDIPEGYSVSREKKERFSLILESASTNQTSMYLCASSKAGRNEQFFGPGTRLTVL.

This chain links TRBV6-1 with TRBJ1-3; 7 bases line up with TRBD1. The germline CDR1 and CDR2 sequences are MNHNS and SASEGT. Trimming removed 3 bases from V and 4 bases from J; junction bases left unmatched: 3. This CDR3 comprises 14 residues. The CDR3, as DNA: TGTGCCAGCAGTGAGAACAGGGGCGGAAACACCATATATTTT. This encodes CASSENRGGNTIYF.

The V gene is TRBV6-5, the J gene TRBJ2-7; 11 nucleotides match TRBD2. The germline V gene has CDR1 MNHEY and CDR2 SVGAGI. The J segment lost 2 bases and the V segment lost 6 bases, leaving 3 bases of the junction unmatched. The CDR3 runs to 14 residues. This CDR3 is CASRRTSGPYEQYF. In nucleotides, the CDR3 is TGTGCCAGCAGACGGACTAGCGGGCCCTACGAGCAGTACTTC.

The chain recombines TRBV7-9 with TRBJ1-1; TRBD1 agrees at 9 bases. The germline CDR1 and CDR2 sequences are SEHNR and FQNEAQ (reference sequence). J gave up 4 bases and V 5 bases, and 8 bases lay outside the gene matches. CDR3 length equals 15 residues. Here the CDR3 DNA reads TGTGCCAGCAGCGACCCCGGGACAGGGTCCACTGAAGCTTTCTTT. It translates to CASSDPGTGSTEAFF.

The V gene is TRBV6-6, the J gene TRBJ1-1, with D maybe TRBD1 (5 bases). The CDR3 is 15 amino acids. V lost 2 bases to trimming and J lost 2 bases, with 12 bases between them. Germline CDR1 reads MNHNY; CDR2 reads SVGAGI (reference sequence). CDR3 nucleotide sequence: TGTGCCAGCAGTTACACCGGGGGTGCAAACACTGAAGCTTTCTTT. Translation gives CASSYTGGANTEAFF.

CDR3 sequence reads: CASSLQAGANTGELFF. CDR3 DNA sequence: TGTGCCAGCAGCTTACAAGCGGGCGCGAACACCGGGGAGCTGTTTTTT. J is TRBJ2-2 and V is TRBV7-3; perhaps TRBD2 as D (6 bases). Germline V gene data show CDR1 as SGHTA and CDR2 as FQGTGA. V was pared by 2 bases and J by 0 bases, with 10 bases between. There are 16 residues in the CDR3. The full variable domain, rest sourced from reference TRBV7-3 and TRBJ2-2, is GAGVSQTPSNKVTEKGKYVELRCDPISGHTALYWYRQSLGQGPEFLIYFQGTGAADDSGLPNDRFFAVRPEGSVSTLKIQRTERGDSAVYLCASSLQAGANTGELFFGEGSRLTVL.

This clone was found a few times. This rearrangement joins TRBV9 to TRBJ2-7, with D possibly being TRBD2 (5 bases). Germline assignment: CDR1 SGDLS and CDR2 YYNGEE. The CDR3 covers 13 residues. The germline V and J ends were trimmed by 4 bases and 6 bases, with 14 bases remaining between them. CDR3 in amino acids: CASSQDYPGEQYF. The CDR3 DNA is TGTGCCAGCAGCCAAGACTACCCGGGCGAGCAGTACTTC.

This chain joins TRBV7-9 and TRBJ1-2; D possibly corresponds to TRBD1 (6 bases). With 3 bases removed from V and 0 bases from J, the gap between germline ends came to 11 bases. From germline, CDR1 is SEHNR and CDR2 FQNEAQ (reference sequence). This CDR3 contains 15 residues. CDR3 bases: TGTGCCAGCAGCTTTGGTGACAGGACTAACTATGGCTACACCTTC. It yields the protein CASSFGDRTNYGYTF.

The V and J genes are TRBV15 and TRBJ1-5; 7 bases are a match to TRBD1. Germline lookup yields CDR1 LNHNV and CDR2 YYDKDF (reference sequence). The CDR3 runs 18 residues. V lost 0 bases to trimming and J lost 5 bases; unmatched junction nucleotides: 13. CDR3 region: CATSRDRIERGLHQPQHF. The CDR3 coding sequence is TGTGCCACCAGCAGAGATCGGATAGAGAGGGGGCTTCATCAGCCCCAGCATTTT.